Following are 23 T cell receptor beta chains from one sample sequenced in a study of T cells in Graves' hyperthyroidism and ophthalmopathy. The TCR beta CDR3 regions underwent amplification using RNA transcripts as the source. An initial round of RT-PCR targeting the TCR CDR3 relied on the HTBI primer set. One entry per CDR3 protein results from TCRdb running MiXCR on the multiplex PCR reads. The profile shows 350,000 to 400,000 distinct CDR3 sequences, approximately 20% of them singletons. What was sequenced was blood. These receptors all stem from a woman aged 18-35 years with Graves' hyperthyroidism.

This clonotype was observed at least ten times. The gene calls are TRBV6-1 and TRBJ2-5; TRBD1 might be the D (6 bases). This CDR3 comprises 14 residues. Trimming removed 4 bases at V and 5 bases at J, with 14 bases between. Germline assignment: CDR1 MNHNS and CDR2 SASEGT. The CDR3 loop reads CASSGWDIRETQYF. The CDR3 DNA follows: TGTGCCAGCAGTGGATGGGACATCCGGGAGACCCAGTACTTC.

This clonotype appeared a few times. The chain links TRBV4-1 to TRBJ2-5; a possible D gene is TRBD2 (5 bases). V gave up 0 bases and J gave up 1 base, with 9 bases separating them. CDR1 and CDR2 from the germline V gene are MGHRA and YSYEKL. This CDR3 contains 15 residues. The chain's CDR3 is CASSQDKSGQETQYF. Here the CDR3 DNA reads TGCGCCAGCAGCCAAGATAAGAGCGGCCAAGAGACCCAGTACTTC.

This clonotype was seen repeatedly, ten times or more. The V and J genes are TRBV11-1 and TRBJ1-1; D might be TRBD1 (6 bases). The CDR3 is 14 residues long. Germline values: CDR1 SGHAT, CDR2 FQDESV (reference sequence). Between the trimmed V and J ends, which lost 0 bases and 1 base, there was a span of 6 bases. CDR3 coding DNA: TGTGCCAGCAGCTTAGCGGACAGGAACACTGAAGCTTTCTTT. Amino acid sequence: CASSLADRNTEAFF.

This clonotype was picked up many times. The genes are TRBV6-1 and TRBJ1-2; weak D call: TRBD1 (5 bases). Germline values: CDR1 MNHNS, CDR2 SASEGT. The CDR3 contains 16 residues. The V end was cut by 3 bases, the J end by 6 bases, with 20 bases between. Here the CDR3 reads CASSDTVGQGENGYTF. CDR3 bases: TGTGCCAGCAGTGATACGGTGGGGCAGGGAGAGAATGGCTACACCTTC.

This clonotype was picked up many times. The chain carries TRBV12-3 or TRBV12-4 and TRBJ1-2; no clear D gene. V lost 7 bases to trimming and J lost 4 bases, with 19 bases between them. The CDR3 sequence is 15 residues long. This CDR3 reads CASTAARGAIYGYTF. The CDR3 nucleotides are TGTGCCAGCACCGCCGCCAGAGGAGCGATCTATGGCTACACCTTC.

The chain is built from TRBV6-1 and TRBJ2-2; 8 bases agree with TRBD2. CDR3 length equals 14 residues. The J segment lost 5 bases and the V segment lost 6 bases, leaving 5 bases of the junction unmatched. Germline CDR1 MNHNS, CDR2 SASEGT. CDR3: CASRSGGATGELFF. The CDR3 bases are TGTGCCAGCAGAAGCGGGGGAGCGACCGGGGAGCTGTTTTTT.

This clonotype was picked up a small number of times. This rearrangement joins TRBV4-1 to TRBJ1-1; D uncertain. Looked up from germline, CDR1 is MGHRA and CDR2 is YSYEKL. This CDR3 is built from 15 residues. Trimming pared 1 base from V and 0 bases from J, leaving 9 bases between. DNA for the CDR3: TGCGCCAGCAGCCAAGCGACCAGTCTGAACACTGAAGCTTTCTTT. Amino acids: CASSQATSLNTEAFF.

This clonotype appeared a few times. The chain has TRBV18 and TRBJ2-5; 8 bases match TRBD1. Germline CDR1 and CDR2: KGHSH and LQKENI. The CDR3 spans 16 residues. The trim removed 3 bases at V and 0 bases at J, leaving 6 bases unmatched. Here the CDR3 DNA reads TGTGCCAGCTCACCGAGGACAGGGAAGTACCAAGAGACCCAGTACTTC. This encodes CASSPRTGKYQETQYF.

The chain's CDR3 is CASSLFTRGLSYEQYF. CDR3 sequence (DNA): TGTGCCAGCAGCTTATTCACCAGGGGACTATCCTACGAGCAGTACTTC. This chain connects TRBV13 to TRBJ2-7; TRBD2 might be the D (7 bases). Germline assignment: CDR1 PRHDT and CDR2 FYEKMQ (reference sequence). Trimming cost V 2 bases and J 1 base, with 15 bases left between them. This CDR3 comprises 16 residues.

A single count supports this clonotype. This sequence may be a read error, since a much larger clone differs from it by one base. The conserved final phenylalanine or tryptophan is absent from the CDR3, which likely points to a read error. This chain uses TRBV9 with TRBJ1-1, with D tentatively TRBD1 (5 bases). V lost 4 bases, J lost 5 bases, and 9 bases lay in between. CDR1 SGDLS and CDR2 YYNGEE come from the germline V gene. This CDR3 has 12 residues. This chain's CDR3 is CASSPWGTEAFV. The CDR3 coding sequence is TGTGCCAGCAGCCCCTGGGGGACTGAAGCTTTCGTT.

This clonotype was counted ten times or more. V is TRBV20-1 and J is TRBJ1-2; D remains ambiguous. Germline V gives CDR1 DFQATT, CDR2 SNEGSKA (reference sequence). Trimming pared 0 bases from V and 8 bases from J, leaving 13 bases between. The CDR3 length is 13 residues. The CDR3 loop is CSARDTTPDGYTF. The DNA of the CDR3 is TGCAGTGCTAGAGATACCACTCCGGACGGCTACACCTTC.

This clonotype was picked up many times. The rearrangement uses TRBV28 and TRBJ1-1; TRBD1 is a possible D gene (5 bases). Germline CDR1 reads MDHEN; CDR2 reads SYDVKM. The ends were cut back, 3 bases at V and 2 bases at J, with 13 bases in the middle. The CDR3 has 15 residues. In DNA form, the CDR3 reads TGTGCCAGCAGTTTCGGGCGTACAGGAAACACTGAAGCTTTCTTT. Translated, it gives CASSFGRTGNTEAFF.

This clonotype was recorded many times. CDR3 in amino acids: CASSAGGVGTGELFF. The CDR3 coding sequence is TGTGCCAGCAGTGCCGGGGGGGTCGGCACCGGGGAGCTGTTTTTT. V is TRBV6-4 and J is TRBJ2-2; 8 bases match TRBD2. CDR3 length equals 15 residues. The V and J ends lost 4 bases and 4 bases, in that order; junction bases with no gene match: 5. Looked up from germline, CDR1 is MRHNA and CDR2 is SNTAGT.

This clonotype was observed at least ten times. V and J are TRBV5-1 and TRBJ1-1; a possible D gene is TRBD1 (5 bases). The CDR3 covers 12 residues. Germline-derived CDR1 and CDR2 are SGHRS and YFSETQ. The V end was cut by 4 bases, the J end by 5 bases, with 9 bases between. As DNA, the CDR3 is TGCGCCAGCAGCAAGGGGAGGACTGAAGCTTTCTTT. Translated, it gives CASSKGRTEAFF.

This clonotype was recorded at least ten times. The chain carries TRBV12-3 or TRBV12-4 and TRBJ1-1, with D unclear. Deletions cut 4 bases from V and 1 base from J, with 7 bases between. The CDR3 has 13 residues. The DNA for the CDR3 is TGTGCCAGCAGTTATACACAGAACACTGAAGCTTTCTTT. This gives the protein CASSYTQNTEAFF.

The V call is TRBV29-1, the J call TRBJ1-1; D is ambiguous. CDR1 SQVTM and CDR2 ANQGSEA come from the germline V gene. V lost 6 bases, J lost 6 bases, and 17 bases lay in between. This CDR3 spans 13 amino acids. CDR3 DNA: TGCAGCGTCGGAGGGATCCGTCTCGCTGAAGCTTTCTTT. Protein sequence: CSVGGIRLAEAFF.

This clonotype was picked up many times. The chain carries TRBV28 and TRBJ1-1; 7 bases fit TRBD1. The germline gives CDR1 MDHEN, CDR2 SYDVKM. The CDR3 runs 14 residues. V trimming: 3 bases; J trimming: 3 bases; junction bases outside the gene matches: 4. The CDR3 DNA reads TGTGCCAGCAGTTTGGACAGGCGGGACACTGAAGCTTTCTTT. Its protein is CASSLDRRDTEAFF.

This chain's CDR3 is CASSETGAAAATGELFF. CDR3 sequence (DNA): TGTGCCAGCAGCGAGACAGGGGCGGCGGCGGCCACCGGGGAGCTGTTTTTT. This chain connects TRBV13 to TRBJ2-2; 8 bases fit TRBD1. Per germline, CDR1 PRHDT and CDR2 FYEKMQ (reference sequence). This CDR3 contains 17 residues. Trimming removed 5 bases from V and 4 bases from J; junction bases left unmatched: 12.

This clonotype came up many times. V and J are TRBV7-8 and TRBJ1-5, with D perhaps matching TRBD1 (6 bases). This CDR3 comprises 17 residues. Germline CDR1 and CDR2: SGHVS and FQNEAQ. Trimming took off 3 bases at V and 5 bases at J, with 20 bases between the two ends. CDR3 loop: CASSLNRDTITDQPQHF. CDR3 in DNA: TGTGCCAGCAGCTTGAACCGGGACACAATAACAGATCAGCCCCAGCATTTT.

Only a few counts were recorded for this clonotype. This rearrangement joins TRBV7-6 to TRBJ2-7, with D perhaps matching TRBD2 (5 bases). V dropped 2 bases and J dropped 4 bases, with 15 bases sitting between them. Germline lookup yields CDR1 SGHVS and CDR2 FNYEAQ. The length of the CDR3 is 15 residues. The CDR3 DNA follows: TGTGCCAGCAGCTTATCTGTGGGCGGGCCGTACGAGCAGTACTTC. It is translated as CASSLSVGGPYEQYF.

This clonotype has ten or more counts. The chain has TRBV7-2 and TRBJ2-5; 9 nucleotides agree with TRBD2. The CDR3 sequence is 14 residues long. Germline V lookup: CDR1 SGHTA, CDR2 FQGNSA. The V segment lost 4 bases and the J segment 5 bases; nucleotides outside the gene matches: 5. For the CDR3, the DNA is TGTGCCAGCAGCTCCGGGACTAGCTACGAGACCCAGTACTTC. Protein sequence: CASSSGTSYETQYF.

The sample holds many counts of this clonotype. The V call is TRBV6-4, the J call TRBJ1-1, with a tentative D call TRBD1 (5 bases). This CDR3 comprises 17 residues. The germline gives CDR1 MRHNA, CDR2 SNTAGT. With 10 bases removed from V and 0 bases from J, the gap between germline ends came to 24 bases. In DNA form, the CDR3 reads TGTGCCACCGAATTGGGGCGGGGTAATGGAATGAACACTGAAGCTTTCTTT. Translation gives CATELGRGNGMNTEAFF.

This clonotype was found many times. The CDR3 sequence: CASSGQGSDQPQHF. The CDR3 DNA sequence: TGTGCCAGCAGTGGACAGGGGTCGGATCAGCCCCAGCATTTT. The chain links TRBV2 to TRBJ1-5; 8 positions agree with TRBD1. CDR3 size: 14 residues. CDR1 is SNHLY, CDR2 FYNNEI, per germline. After removal of 4 bases from V and 5 bases from J, the junction contained 4 bases not matched to a gene.